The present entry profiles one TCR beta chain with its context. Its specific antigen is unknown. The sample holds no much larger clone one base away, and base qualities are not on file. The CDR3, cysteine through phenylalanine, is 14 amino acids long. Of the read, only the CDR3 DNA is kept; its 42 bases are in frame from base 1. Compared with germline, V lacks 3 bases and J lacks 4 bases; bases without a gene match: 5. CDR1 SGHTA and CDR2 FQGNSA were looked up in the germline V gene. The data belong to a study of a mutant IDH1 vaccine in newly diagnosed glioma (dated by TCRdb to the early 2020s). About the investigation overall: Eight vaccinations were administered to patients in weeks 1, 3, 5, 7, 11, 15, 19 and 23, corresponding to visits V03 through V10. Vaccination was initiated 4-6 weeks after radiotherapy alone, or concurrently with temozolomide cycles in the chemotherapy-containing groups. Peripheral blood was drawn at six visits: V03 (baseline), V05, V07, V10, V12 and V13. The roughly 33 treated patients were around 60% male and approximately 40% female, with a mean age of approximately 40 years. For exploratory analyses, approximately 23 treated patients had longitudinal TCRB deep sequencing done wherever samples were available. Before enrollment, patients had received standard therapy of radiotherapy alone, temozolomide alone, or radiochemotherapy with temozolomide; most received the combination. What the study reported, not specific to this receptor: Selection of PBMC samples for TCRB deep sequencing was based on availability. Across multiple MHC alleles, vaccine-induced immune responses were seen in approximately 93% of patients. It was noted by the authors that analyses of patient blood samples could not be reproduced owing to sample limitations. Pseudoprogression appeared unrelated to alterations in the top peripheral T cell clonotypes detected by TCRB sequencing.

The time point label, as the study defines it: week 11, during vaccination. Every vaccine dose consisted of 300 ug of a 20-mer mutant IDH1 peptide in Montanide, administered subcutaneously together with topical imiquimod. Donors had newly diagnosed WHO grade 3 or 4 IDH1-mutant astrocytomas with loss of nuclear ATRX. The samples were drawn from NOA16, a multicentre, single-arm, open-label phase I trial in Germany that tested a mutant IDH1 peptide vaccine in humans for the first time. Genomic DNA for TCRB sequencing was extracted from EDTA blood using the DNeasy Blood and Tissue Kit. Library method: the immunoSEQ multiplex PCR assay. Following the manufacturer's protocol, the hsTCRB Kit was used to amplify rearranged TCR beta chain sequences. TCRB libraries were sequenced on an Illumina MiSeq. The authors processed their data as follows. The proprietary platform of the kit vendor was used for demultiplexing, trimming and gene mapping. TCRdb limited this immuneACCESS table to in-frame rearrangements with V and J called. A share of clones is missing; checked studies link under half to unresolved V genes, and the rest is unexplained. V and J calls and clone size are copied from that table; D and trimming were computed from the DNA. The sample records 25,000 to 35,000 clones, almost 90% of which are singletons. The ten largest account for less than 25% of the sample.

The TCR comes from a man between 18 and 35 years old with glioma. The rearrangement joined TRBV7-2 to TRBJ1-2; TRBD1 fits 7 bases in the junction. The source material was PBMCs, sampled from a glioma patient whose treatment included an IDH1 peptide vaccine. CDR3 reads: CASSFTGASYGYTF. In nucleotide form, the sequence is TGTGCCAGCAGCTTTACAGGGGCATCCTATGGCTACACCTTC.